Presented here are 8 T cell receptor beta chains from one specimen sequenced in a study of shared clonotypes between healthy human individuals. Naive CD8 cells comprised CD45RO-negative, CCR7-positively selected cells, excluding terminally differentiated effector memory CD45RA+ cells. Measured with immunoSEQ multiplex PCR; TCRdb has only the in-frame clones, and not every one. The sample carries approximately 2,000,000 clones, around 93% recorded once. Input material: naive CD8+ T cells from PBMCs. The receptors were sampled from a man aged 18 to 29 in good health. Some clones in this sample may be carry-over from other donors' samples.

The CDR3 loop reads CASSQDPRGGNTIYF. CDR3 DNA sequence: TGCGCCAGCAGCCAAGATCCCAGGGGTGGAAACACCATATATTTT. V is TRBV4-1 and J is TRBJ1-3, with D possibly being TRBD1 (6 bases). Germline V gene sequence: CDR1 MGHRA, CDR2 YSYEKL. The V end was cut by 0 bases, the J end by 3 bases, with 9 bases between. The CDR3 is made up of 15 amino acids.

The V call is TRBV4-1, the J call TRBJ1-1; D uncertain. With 1 base removed from V and 8 bases from J, the gap between germline ends came to 14 bases. The CDR3 spans 14 residues. Germline V gene sequence: CDR1 MGHRA, CDR2 YSYEKL. CDR3 sequence: CASSQVVRSEEAFF. The DNA for the CDR3 is TGCGCCAGCAGCCAAGTGGTCCGGTCGGAGGAAGCTTTCTTT.

This clone appeared a few times. Other nucleotide sequences in the sample specify the same CDR3. The chain employs TRBV9 and TRBJ2-7; 7 bases agree with TRBD2. The junction had 3 bases not matched to a gene; V was cut back by 0 bases and J by 0 bases. Germline-derived CDR1 and CDR2 are SGDLS and YYNGEE. CDR3 length: 15 amino acids. CDR3 region: CASSVGASGSYEQYF. CDR3 in DNA: TGTGCCAGCAGCGTAGGGGCTAGCGGCTCCTACGAGCAGTACTTC.

The chain recombines TRBV9 with TRBJ2-1; 8 nucleotides line up with TRBD2. The CDR3 is 15 residues long. V shed 0 bases, J shed 9 bases, and the junction held 8 bases outside the gene matches. CDR1 and CDR2 from the germline V gene are SGDLS and YYNGEE. Here the CDR3 DNA reads TGTGCCAGCAGCGTAGTTACAGCGGGAGTCAGTGAGCAGTTCTTC. It is translated as CASSVVTAGVSEQFF.

Remarks on this clone: This sample also contains other DNA sequences that code for the same CDR3. The V and J genes are TRBV27 and TRBJ2-7; D remains unclear. CDR1 and CDR2 (germline): MNHEY, SMNVEV (reference sequence). Trimming removed 5 bases at V and 2 bases at J, with 10 bases between. This CDR3 comprises 13 residues. For the CDR3, the DNA is TGTGCCAGCAGTCTAGGCGTGACCTACGAGCAGTACTTC. It encodes CASSLGVTYEQYF.

The rearrangement links TRBV6-1 to TRBJ1-2; 10 nucleotides line up with TRBD1. The germline V gene has CDR1 MNHNS and CDR2 SASEGT. V dropped 2 bases and J dropped 7; count of bases not matched to a gene: 13. This CDR3 comprises 17 residues. CDR3 sequence (DNA): TGTGCCAGCAGTGAAAGAGGACAGGGGGGAGGAAGTGGTGGCTACACCTTC. Translating gives CASSERGQGGGSGGYTF.

This clone was seen only once. The chain employs TRBV27 and TRBJ1-1; the D gene is possibly TRBD1 (5 bases). V was clipped by 0 bases and J by 0 bases, with 11 bases between them. From germline, CDR1 is MNHEY and CDR2 SMNVEV (reference sequence). This CDR3 is 16 amino acids long. The DNA of the CDR3 is TGTGCCAGCAGTTTATCCGTAGGGACTATGAACACTGAAGCTTTCTTT. Protein sequence: CASSLSVGTMNTEAFF.

The rearrangement links TRBV25-1 to TRBJ2-2, with D perhaps matching TRBD1 (5 bases). The V end lost 1 base, the J end lost 8 bases, and 11 bases lay between the germline ends. CDR3 length: 14 residues. Germline CDR1 and CDR2: MGHDK and SYGVNS. CDR3 nucleotide sequence: TGTGCCAGCAGTGAATTGGCTAGGGGAGGGGAGCTGTTTTTT. Encoded protein: CASSELARGGELFF.